The next 11 T cell receptor beta chains were all read from a single sample in a study of blood T cells in healthy people across ages. Primed by a sample-barcoded 5' primer and a J-beta primer mix, a second PCR proceeded for about 6 to 11 cycles. TCRdb re-analysed the 5' RACE reads in MiXCR, keeping a single row per CDR3 protein. There are roughly 2 million distinct CDR3 sequences in the sample; 49% occur only once, and around 2.1% lies in the top ten. The sample comprised blood. All receptors come from a woman between 40 and 55 years old in good health.

The V call is TRBV10-3, the J call TRBJ2-5; D unresolved. CDR1 is ENHRY, CDR2 SYGVKD, per germline. The V end lost 8 bases, the J end lost 4 bases, and 8 bases lay between the germline ends. This CDR3 has 11 residues. CDR3 sequence (DNA): TGTGCCATCGGGCCGGGAGAGACCCAGTACTTC. It is translated as CAIGPGETQYF.

This clonotype appeared a few times. V usage is TRBV5-1 and J usage is TRBJ2-7; 9 bases align to TRBD1. CDR1 and CDR2 from the germline V gene are SGHRS and YFSETQ. This CDR3 spans 16 amino acids. Germline trimming cut 2 bases from V and 1 base from J; bases unmatched to any gene: 7. This CDR3 reads CASSLGTGKLSYEQYF. DNA of the CDR3: TGCGCCAGCAGCTTAGGGACAGGGAAGTTATCCTACGAGCAGTACTTC.

Here the CDR3 DNA reads TGTGCCAGCTCACGACAGGAGTACAATGAGCAGTTCTTC. Residues: CASSRQEYNEQFF. The rearrangement links TRBV18 to TRBJ2-1; D may be TRBD1 (6 bases). Trimming took off 4 bases at V and 4 bases at J, with 8 bases between the two ends. CDR3 size: 13 residues. Germline V CDR1 and CDR2: KGHSH, LQKENI.

V and J are TRBV28 and TRBJ2-5; TRBD2 agrees at 13 bases. Germline CDR1 MDHEN, CDR2 SYDVKM. The V segment lost 4 bases and the J segment 5 bases; nucleotides outside the gene matches: 10. The CDR3 is 17 residues long. CDR3 residues: CASSSGLAGNPWETQYF. In DNA, the CDR3 is TGTGCCAGCAGTTCGGGACTAGCGGGGAACCCGTGGGAGACCCAGTACTTC. Full variable domain (remainder filled in from reference TRBV28 and TRBJ2-5): DVKVTQSSRYLVKRTGEKVFLECVQDMDHENMFWYRQDPGLGLRLIYFSYDVKMKEKGDIPEGYSVSREKKERFSLILESASTNQTSMYLCASSSGLAGNPWETQYFGPGTRLLVL.

The J gene is TRBJ2-5, the V gene TRBV2; TRBD2 matches 13 bases. This CDR3 is built from 15 residues. With 7 bases clipped from V and 5 bases from J, the junction kept 7 bases outside the gene matches. Germline lookup yields CDR1 SNHLY and CDR2 FYNNEI. The DNA for the CDR3 is TGTGCCAGCAATCTACTAGCGGGGGGGATGGAGACCCAGTACTTC. Protein product: CASNLLAGGMETQYF.

This clonotype turned up a few times. The chain uses TRBV7-2 and TRBJ2-7; no clear D. Germline lookup yields CDR1 SGHTA and CDR2 FQGNSA. The CDR3 loop spans 15 amino acids. V was clipped by 1 base and J by 2 bases, with 12 bases between them. The CDR3, as DNA: TGTGCCAGCAGCTTAGGGCGCAGCGAACCCTACGAGCAGTACTTC. This translates into CASSLGRSEPYEQYF. The whole variable domain, filled in from reference TRBV7-2 and TRBJ2-7, reads GAGVSQSPSNKVTEKGKDVELRCDPISGHTALYWYRQSLGQGLEFLIYFQGNSAPDKSGLPSDRFSAERTGGSVSTLTIQRTQQEDSAVYLCASSLGRSEPYEQYFGPGTRLTVT.

The rearrangement links TRBV7-2 to TRBJ1-2; TRBD1 is a possible D gene (5 bases). Trimming took 2 bases from V and 3 from J, leaving 19 bases between them. The germline gives CDR1 SGHTA, CDR2 FQGNSA. There are 17 residues in the CDR3. CDR3 DNA: TGTGCCAGCAGCTTATACCCACCCCGGGGCAGCCACTATGGCTACACCTTC. It translates to CASSLYPPRGSHYGYTF. Filled out from reference TRBV7-2 and TRBJ1-2, the complete variable domain reads GAGVSQSPSNKVTEKGKDVELRCDPISGHTALYWYRQSLGQGLEFLIYFQGNSAPDKSGLPSDRFSAERTGGSVSTLTIQRTQQEDSAVYLCASSLYPPRGSHYGYTFGSGTRLTVV.

A word on this clonotype: Germline and junction disagree at one end, which may indicate a read error. The rearrangement links TRBV7-9 to TRBJ2-4, with D possibly TRBD1 on 6 matching bases. The closer fit of TRBJ2-7 to the DNA end suggests the J call may be wrong. The CDR3 length is 14 residues. Germline V gives CDR1 SEHNR, CDR2 FQNEAQ (reference sequence). DNA of the CDR3: TGCGCCAGCAGCCGGGACACGTCCCCCTACGAGCAGTACTTC. Its protein product is CASSRDTSPYEQYF.

This clonotype was observed a few times. The rearrangement links TRBV20-1 to TRBJ2-7; tentatively, D is TRBD2 (5 bases). V was cut by 6 bases and J by 7 bases, with 19 bases left in between. Germline lookup yields CDR1 DFQATT and CDR2 SNEGSKA (reference sequence). The length of the CDR3 is 13 residues. CDR3 protein: CSAPEDAGSEQYF. The CDR3 DNA follows: TGCAGTGCCCCAGAGGATGCGGGTTCGGAGCAGTACTTC.

This chain links TRBV5-1 with TRBJ2-1; 8 bases align to TRBD2. The CDR3 loop spans 15 amino acids. Per the germline V gene, CDR1 is SGHRS and CDR2 is YFSETQ. J was trimmed by 10 bases and V by 2 bases; bases with no gene match: 11. The DNA of the CDR3 is TGCGCCAGCAGCTTCGGGAGGGGTGTCTTTCCAGAGCAGTTCTTC. It translates to CASSFGRGVFPEQFF.

The CDR3 sequence is CASSPASVSGYGYTF. CDR3 nucleotides: TGTGCCAGCAGTCCCGCCTCGGTCTCGGGCTATGGCTACACCTTC. V and J are TRBV28 and TRBJ1-2; D gene ambiguous. CDR1 and CDR2 (germline): MDHEN, SYDVKM. The CDR3 is 15 residues long. Trimming left V 5 bases short and J 4 bases short, with 17 bases between.